The next 27 T cell receptor beta chains were all read from a single sample in a study of cytomegalovirus exposure and HLA in healthy donors. The PCR used 60 Vbeta and 13 Jbeta primers. Method: immunoSEQ multiplex PCR; TCRdb's copy keeps in-frame clones and lacks some. The profile shows some 140,000 clones, around 79% of them singletons. The sequencing sample was made of PBMCs. Receptor source: a man between 18 and 35 years old in good health and CMV-seronegative.

This clone was counted a few times. The chain links TRBV19 to TRBJ2-5; 8 bases are shared with TRBD2. CDR1 and CDR2 (germline): LNHDA, SQIVND (reference sequence). CDR3 length equals 16 residues. V shed 9 bases and J 4 bases; nucleotides not matched to a gene: 16. CDR3 coding DNA: TGTGCCAGCAAATCGGGCGGGGGGAGCGAAACAGAGACCCAGTACTTC. It translates to CASKSGGGSETETQYF.

The genes are TRBV6-6 and TRBJ1-6, with D tentatively TRBD1 (5 bases). V dropped 3 bases and J dropped 9 bases, with 15 bases sitting between them. Germline CDR1 MNHNY, CDR2 SVGAGI (reference sequence). The CDR3 sequence is 15 residues long. The CDR3 protein is CASSYTGGLGSPLHF. The CDR3, as DNA: TGTGCCAGCAGTTATACCGGGGGTTTGGGTTCACCCCTCCACTTT.

In its sample, this clone was seen once. V and J are TRBV5-1 and TRBJ1-4; D is unresolved. CDR1 and CDR2 (germline): SGHRS, YFSETQ. The length of the CDR3 is 13 residues. V was shortened by 4 bases and J by 7 bases, with 11 bases between the two germline ends. CDR3 amino acids: CASSARESEKLFF. The CDR3 nucleotides read TGCGCCAGCAGCGCCCGGGAGAGTGAAAAACTGTTTTTT.

The rearrangement joins TRBV9 to TRBJ1-4; perhaps TRBD1 as D (6 bases). Trimming took 4 bases from V and 8 from J, leaving 15 bases between them. Looked up from germline, CDR1 is SGDLS and CDR2 is YYNGEE. The length of the CDR3 is 14 residues. CDR3 in amino acids: CASSPTGLEEKLFF. The CDR3 DNA follows: TGTGCCAGCAGCCCTACAGGGTTAGAGGAAAAACTGTTTTTT.

In this sample, this clone turned up once. This rearrangement joins TRBV19 to TRBJ2-5, with 13 bases fitting TRBD2. Germline CDR1 LNHDA, CDR2 SQIVND (reference sequence). V gave up 5 bases and J gave up 5 bases; unmatched junction bases: 5. This CDR3 region has 15 residues. The CDR3 region has the DNA TGTGCCAGTAGTCCTACGGGACTAGCGGGGGAGACCCAGTACTTC. Protein product: CASSPTGLAGETQYF.

The chain employs TRBV7-9 and TRBJ1-5, with 7 nucleotides matching TRBD1. J lost 2 bases, V lost 4 bases, and 8 bases had no gene match. CDR1 and CDR2 (germline): SEHNR, FQNEAQ (reference sequence). There are 16 residues in the CDR3. This CDR3 reads CASSSGQAERNQPQHF. Here the CDR3 DNA reads TGTGCCAGCAGCTCAGGACAGGCGGAACGCAATCAGCCCCAGCATTTT.

The V and J genes are TRBV19 and TRBJ1-2; D ambiguous. The V end lost 5 bases, the J end lost 6 bases, and 19 bases lay between the germline ends. Germline CDR1 reads LNHDA; CDR2 reads SQIVND (reference sequence). The CDR3 is 15 residues long. As DNA, the CDR3 is TGTGCCAGTAGTGTGTTCCCACTCCCCCTCAATGGCTACACCTTC. The encoded protein is CASSVFPLPLNGYTF.

J is TRBJ2-7 and V is TRBV28; 12 bases line up with TRBD1. CDR1 is MDHEN and CDR2 is SYDVKM in the germline V gene. V lost 3 bases and J lost 7; bases outside the gene matches: 10. This CDR3 comprises 16 residues. CDR3 sequence reads: CASSLWGQGALGEQYV. As DNA, the CDR3 is TGTGCCAGCAGTTTGTGGGGACAGGGGGCATTAGGGGAGCAGTACGTC.

In nucleotides, the CDR3 is TGTGCCAGCAGTTCCCAGGGGTCCGAGCAGTACGTC. Translated: CASSSQGSEQYV. The genes are TRBV6-7 and TRBJ2-7; maybe TRBD1 (6 bases). TRBV6-7 is noted as an ORF with a role that remains uncertain. The CDR3 extends over 12 amino acids. V shed 4 bases and J shed 6 bases, with 10 bases lying between them.

The chain is built from TRBV7-2 and TRBJ2-3; the D is unclear. V lost 7 bases and J 3 bases, leaving 14 bases between the germline ends. CDR1 and CDR2 from the germline V gene are SGHTA and FQGNSA. CDR3 length: 14 residues. CDR3 in amino acids: CASTSYLETDTQYF. The CDR3 nucleotides read TGTGCCAGCACCAGTTATTTGGAGACAGATACGCAGTATTTT.

The chain uses TRBV5-1 and TRBJ2-2, with TRBD1 as a possible D gene (7 bases). Trimming removed 3 bases at V and 5 bases at J, with 11 bases between. Per the germline V gene, CDR1 is SGHRS and CDR2 is YFSETQ. CDR3 length equals 14 residues. The chain's CDR3 is CASSSAGGTGELFF. For the CDR3, the DNA is TGCGCCAGCAGCTCAGCAGGGGGGACCGGGGAGCTGTTTTTT.

The rearrangement links TRBV25-1 to TRBJ2-4; perhaps TRBD2 as D (6 bases). The germline V gene has CDR1 MGHDK and CDR2 SYGVNS. V was pared by 8 bases and J by 2 bases, with 16 bases between. The CDR3 is made up of 15 amino acids. Here the CDR3 reads CASPLGEASKNIQYF. DNA of the CDR3: TGTGCCAGCCCGCTGGGGGAGGCGTCCAAAAACATTCAGTACTTC.

The chain couples TRBV27 to TRBJ2-5, with 7 bases lining up with TRBD1. The CDR3 is 14 amino acids. Unmatched junction bases numbered 8, after V lost 5 bases and J lost 5 bases. Germline V gives CDR1 MNHEY, CDR2 SMNVEV (reference sequence). The CDR3 DNA reads as TGTGCCAGCAGTCCGACAGGGCCCTGGGAGACCCAGTACTTC. Protein product: CASSPTGPWETQYF.

The V and J genes are TRBV27 and TRBJ1-5; D gene uncertain. Germline V lookup: CDR1 MNHEY, CDR2 SMNVEV (reference sequence). The CDR3 loop spans 14 amino acids. The ends were cut back, 3 bases at V and 5 bases at J, with 11 bases in the middle. The DNA for the CDR3 is TGTGCCAGCAGTTTTGGGAGAGGAGATCAGCCCCAGCATTTT. This encodes CASSFGRGDQPQHF.

The chain combines TRBV15 with TRBJ1-1; D remains ambiguous. V was clipped by 1 base and J by 5 bases, with 11 bases between them. CDR1 is LNHNV and CDR2 is YYDKDF in the germline V gene (reference sequence). This CDR3 is 14 amino acids long. CDR3 DNA sequence: TGTGCCACCAGCAGAGCCACCCCCGGGACTGAAGCTTTCTTT. This sequence encodes CATSRATPGTEAFF. Full variable domain (outside the CDR3, taken from reference TRBV15 and TRBJ1-1): DAMVIQNPRYQVTQFGKPVTLSCSQTLNHNVMYWYQQKSSQAPKLLFHYYDKDFNNEADTPDNFQSRRPNTSFCFLDIRSPGLGDTAMYLCATSRATPGTEAFFGQGTRLTVV.

The chain links TRBV18 to TRBJ1-6; D might be TRBD1 (6 bases). The germline V gene has CDR1 KGHSH and CDR2 LQKENI. V dropped 0 bases and J dropped 6 bases, with 9 bases sitting between them. CDR3 length equals 15 residues. CDR3 DNA: TGTGCCAGCTCACCACCGGAAGGGGGTAATTCACCCCTCCACTTT. Its translation: CASSPPEGGNSPLHF.

The genes are TRBV6-5 and TRBJ1-3; no firm D call. Looked up from germline, CDR1 is MNHEY and CDR2 is SVGAGI. V gave up 2 bases and J gave up 0 bases, with 8 bases separating them. The CDR3 runs to 15 residues. The CDR3 spells CASSYRRDSGNTIYF. Written as DNA, the CDR3 is TGTGCCAGCAGTTACAGACGGGACTCTGGAAACACCATATATTTT.

The rearrangement uses TRBV5-1 and TRBJ1-6, with D possibly TRBD1 on 6 matching bases. The CDR3 is made up of 17 amino acids. Looked up from germline, CDR1 is SGHRS and CDR2 is YFSETQ. Trimming removed 5 bases at V and 9 bases at J, with 24 bases between. CDR3 amino acids: CASSRLILRGATSPLHF. Written as DNA, the CDR3 is TGCGCCAGCAGTCGACTCATCCTCAGGGGAGCCACTTCACCCCTCCACTTT.

The rearrangement links TRBV7-6 to TRBJ1-6; 9 bases are a match to TRBD1. This CDR3 has 16 residues. Trimming removed 0 bases from V and 8 bases from J; junction bases left unmatched: 5. The germline V gene encodes CDR1 SGHVS and CDR2 FNYEAQ. CDR3: CASSLALDRGYSPLHF. DNA of the CDR3: TGTGCCAGCAGCTTAGCTCTGGACAGGGGTTATTCACCCCTCCACTTT.

The chain links TRBV6-5 to TRBJ1-2; D is possibly TRBD1 (6 bases). Germline CDR1 reads MNHEY; CDR2 reads SVGAGI. The V and J ends lost 0 bases and 2 bases respectively, with 7 bases between them. The CDR3 runs to 14 residues. In DNA form, the CDR3 reads TGTGCCAGCAGTTACTCAGACAGGAACTATGGCTACACCTTC. It encodes CASSYSDRNYGYTF.

The V call is TRBV19, the J call TRBJ1-1, with TRBD1 matching 7 bases. CDR1 LNHDA and CDR2 SQIVND come from the germline V gene (reference sequence). J gave up 5 bases and V 2 bases, and 5 bases lay outside the gene matches. The CDR3 spans 14 residues. Here the CDR3 reads CASSIQGGKTEAFF. CDR3 DNA sequence: TGTGCCAGTAGTATACAGGGGGGAAAAACTGAAGCTTTCTTT.

On this clone itself: One junction end does not reproduce the germline sequence, and a read error may be involved. This chain joins TRBV7-9 and TRBJ2-6; 10 nucleotides agree with TRBD1. Per germline, CDR1 SEHNR and CDR2 FQNEAQ (reference sequence). The CDR3 extends over 17 amino acids. DNA for the CDR3: TGTGCCAGCAGCTTTGGGGACAGGGGACCTGGGGCCAACGGCCTGACTTTC. Its translation is CASSFGDRGPGANGLTF.

This rearrangement joins TRBV5-8 to TRBJ1-1, with a possible D match to TRBD1 (5 bases). This CDR3 is 12 amino acids long. Looked up from germline, CDR1 is SGHTS and CDR2 is YDEGEE. V was cut by 1 base and J by 8 bases, with 9 bases left in between. CDR3 residues: CASSLLTAEAFF. The CDR3 bases are TGTGCCAGCAGCTTGTTGACAGCAGAAGCTTTCTTT.

In this sample, this clone turned up a few times. The genes are TRBV7-2 and TRBJ1-6; D is undetermined. CDR1 SGHTA and CDR2 FQGNSA come from the germline V gene. With 3 bases removed from V and 17 bases from J, the gap between germline ends came to 23 bases. This CDR3 spans 15 amino acids. The CDR3 DNA reads TGTGCCAGCAGCTTTCCAGAGCTCGGGATCTCCAAGGTCCACTTT. Its translation: CASSFPELGISKVHF.

This rearrangement joins TRBV2 to TRBJ2-4, with 9 bases identical to TRBD1. The CDR3 is 15 residues long. Germline CDR1 SNHLY, CDR2 FYNNEI. V trimming: 3 bases; J trimming: 7 bases; junction bases outside the gene matches: 7. CDR3 in amino acids: CASSDGTGWFNIQYF. CDR3 in DNA: TGTGCCAGCAGTGATGGGACAGGGTGGTTTAACATTCAGTACTTC.

The chain is built from TRBV6-1 and TRBJ2-2; TRBD1 might be the D (5 bases). The CDR3 spans 15 residues. V lost 4 bases and J lost 6, with 15 bases in between. Germline CDR1 and CDR2: MNHNS and SASEGT. The CDR3 protein is CASSVGQGIAGELFF. In DNA, the CDR3 is TGTGCCAGCAGTGTAGGTCAGGGAATCGCCGGGGAGCTGTTTTTT.

The genes are TRBV18 and TRBJ1-1; D is unresolved. The V end was cut by 6 bases, the J end by 2 bases, with 13 bases between. The germline gives CDR1 KGHSH, CDR2 LQKENI. This CDR3 has 14 amino acids. This CDR3 is CASSPGNHNTEAFF. CDR3 nucleotides: TGTGCCAGCTCGCCCGGGAACCACAACACTGAAGCTTTCTTT. The full variable domain, its missing parts supplied by reference TRBV18 and TRBJ1-1, is NAGVMQNPRHLVRRRGQEARLRCSPMKGHSHVYWYRQLPEEGLKFMVYLQKENIIDESGMPKERFSAEFPKEGPSILRIQQVVRGDSAAYFCASSPGNHNTEAFFGQGTRLTVV.